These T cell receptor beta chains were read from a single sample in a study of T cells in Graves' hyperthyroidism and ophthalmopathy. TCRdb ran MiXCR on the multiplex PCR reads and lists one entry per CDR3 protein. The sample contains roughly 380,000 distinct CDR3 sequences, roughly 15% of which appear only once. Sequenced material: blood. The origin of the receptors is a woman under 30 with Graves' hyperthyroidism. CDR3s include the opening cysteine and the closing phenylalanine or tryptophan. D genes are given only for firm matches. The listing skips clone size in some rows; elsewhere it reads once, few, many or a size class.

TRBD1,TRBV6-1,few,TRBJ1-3,CASRPGQGAWGTIYF,TGTGCCAGCAGGCCGGGACAGGGGGCCTGGGGCACCATATATTTT
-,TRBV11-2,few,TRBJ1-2,CASSMGRAAYGYTF,TGTGCCAGCAGCATGGGACGGGCGGCCTATGGCTACACCTTT
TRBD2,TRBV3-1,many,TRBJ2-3,CASSPLAGGDTQYF,TGTGCCAGCAGCCCCCTAGCGGGAGGTGATACGCAGTATTTT
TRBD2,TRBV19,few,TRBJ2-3,CASRLAGSTDTQYF,TGTGCCAGCCGACTAGCGGGCAGCACAGATACGCAGTATTTT
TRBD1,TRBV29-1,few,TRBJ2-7,CSVVPGQGTEQYF,TGCAGCGTTGTCCCGGGACAGGGAACCGAGCAGTACTTC
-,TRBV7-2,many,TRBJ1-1,CASTVAGFGTEAFF,TGTGCCAGCACCGTGGCAGGGTTCGGTACTGAAGCTTTCTTT
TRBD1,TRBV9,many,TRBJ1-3,CASSVGTGPGNTIYF,TGTGCCAGCAGCGTAGGGACAGGGCCTGGAAACACCATATATTTT
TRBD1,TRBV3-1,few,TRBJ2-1,CASSLQGAWNEQFF,TGTGCCAGCAGCCTACAGGGGGCATGGAATGAGCAGTTCTTC
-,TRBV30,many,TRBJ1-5,CAWSEQGNQPQHF,TGTGCCTGGAGTGAACAGGGAAATCAGCCCCAGCATTTT
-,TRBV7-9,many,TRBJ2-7,CASSEGTTLQYEQYF,TGTGCCAGCAGCGAAGGGACAACACTGCAGTACGAGCAGTACTTC
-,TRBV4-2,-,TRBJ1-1,CASSQDGDLNTEAFF,TGTGCCAGCAGCCAAGACGGGGACCTGAACACTGAAGCTTTCTTT
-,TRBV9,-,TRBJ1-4,CASSLGGRTNEKLFF,TGTGCCAGCAGCTTGGGGGGCCGAACTAATGAAAAACTGTTTTTT
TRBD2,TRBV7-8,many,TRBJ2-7,CASSPGAGVLSYEQYF,TGTGCCAGCAGCCCAGGAGCGGGAGTGTTGTCCTACGAGCAGTACTTC
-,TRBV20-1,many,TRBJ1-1,CSADGEGDTEAFF,TGCAGTGCTGATGGGGAAGGGGACACTGAAGCTTTCTTT
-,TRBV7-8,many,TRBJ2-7,CASSLAADYEQYF,TGTGCCAGCAGCTTAGCAGCAGACTACGAGCAGTACTTC
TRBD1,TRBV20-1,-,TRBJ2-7,CSATGGFDEQYF,TGCAGTGCCACAGGGGGGTTCGACGAGCAGTACTTC
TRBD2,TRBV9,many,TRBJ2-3,CASSPWTSADTQYF,TGTGCCAGCAGCCCCTGGACTAGCGCAGATACGCAGTATTTT
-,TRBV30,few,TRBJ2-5,CAWSVGNVVAAQETQYF,TGTGCCTGGAGTGTAGGAAATGTAGTGGCGGCTCAAGAGACCCAGTACTTC
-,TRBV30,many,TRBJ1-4,CAWSRARLEKLFF,TGTGCCTGGAGCCGGGCAAGGCTCGAAAAACTGTTTTTT
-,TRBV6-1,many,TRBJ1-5,CASRYYHQWSNQPQHF,TGTGCCAGCAGGTATTACCATCAGTGGAGCAATCAGCCCCAGCATTTT
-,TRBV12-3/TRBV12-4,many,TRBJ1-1,CASSSHLQDRAFF,TGTGCCAGCAGTTCCCACTTGCAGGACCGGGCTTTCTTT
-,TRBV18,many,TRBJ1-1,CASSPPSQPGNTEAFF,TGTGCCAGCTCACCACCCTCCCAACCGGGGAACACTGAAGCTTTCTTT
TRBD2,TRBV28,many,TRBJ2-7,CASSFAAGATYEQYF,TGTGCCAGCAGTTTCGCGGCGGGAGCCACCTACGAGCAGTACTTC
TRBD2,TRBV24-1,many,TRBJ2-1,CATSDWGAAGVFDEQFF,TGTGCCACCAGTGATTGGGGGGCAGCGGGGGTTTTCGATGAGCAGTTCTTC
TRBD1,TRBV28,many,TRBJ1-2,CASSLFPTGKYSANYGYTF,TGTGCCAGCAGTTTATTCCCGACAGGGAAATACTCTGCTAACTATGGCTACACCTTC
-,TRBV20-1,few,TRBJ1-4,CSARDQAATNEKLFF,TGCAGTGCTAGAGATCAGGCTGCAACTAATGAAAAACTGTTTTTT
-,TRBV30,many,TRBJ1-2,CAWSVSYGYTF,TGTGCCTGGAGTGTTAGCTATGGCTACACCTTC
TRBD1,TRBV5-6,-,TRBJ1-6,CASSLAGQGLPHLPLHF,TGTGCCAGCAGCTTGGCGGGACAGGGTTTACCTCACCTACCCCTCCACTTT
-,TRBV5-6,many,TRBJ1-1,CASSEHSWGFRAEAFF,TGTGCCAGCAGCGAACACTCCTGGGGGTTTCGGGCTGAAGCTTTCTTT
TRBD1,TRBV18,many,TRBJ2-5,CASSPINAGQGIETQYF,TGTGCCAGCTCACCCATCAACGCGGGACAGGGTATTGAGACCCAGTACTTC
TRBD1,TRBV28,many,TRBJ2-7,CASSHTAQGPQYF,TGTGCCAGCAGCCATACAGCACAGGGGCCGCAGTACTTC
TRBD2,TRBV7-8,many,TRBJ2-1,CASSLALGSSGLSSYNEQFF,TGTGCCAGCAGCTTAGCATTAGGGTCTAGCGGGTTGAGCTCCTACAATGAGCAGTTCTTC